The 6 T cell receptor beta chains presented below share a single source sample, sequenced in a study of CD8 T cells in ankylosing spondylitis. General study points: About 8 highly homologous variants made up a TCR beta motif, and this motif appeared characteristic of ankylosing spondylitis blood.

MiXCR was run by TCRdb on the 5' RACE reads, yielding one entry per CDR3 protein. The sample has roughly 370,000 distinct CDR3 sequences, under 25% seen once. Their antigen targets remain unknown. The sequenced sample consisted of blood, either unsorted or a sorted T cell fraction (not recorded which). The receptors come from a male donor with ankylosing spondylitis.

This clonotype was observed a single time. The gene calls are TRBV6-1 and TRBJ2-4; possibly TRBD1 for D (6 bases). Per the germline V gene, CDR1 is MNHNS and CDR2 is SASEGT. V was shortened by 5 bases and J by 5 bases, with 13 bases between the two germline ends. This CDR3 has 14 amino acids. The CDR3 nucleotides read TGTGCCAGCAGTCCAGACAGGTCAGAAAACATTCAGTACTTC. Amino acid sequence: CASSPDRSENIQYF.

Only a few counts were recorded for this clonotype. V usage is TRBV12-3 or TRBV12-4 and J usage is TRBJ1-1, with TRBD1 identical over 7 bases. Germline trimming cut 6 bases from V and 2 bases from J; bases unmatched to any gene: 9. CDR3 length: 15 residues. The CDR3 DNA is TGTGCCAGCAGGAGACCCGGACAGGCAAACACTGAAGCTTTCTTT. Its protein is CASRRPGQANTEAFF.

This clonotype was detected only a few times. This chain uses TRBV7-2 with TRBJ1-1; D possibly corresponds to TRBD1 (5 bases). This CDR3 has 14 residues. Germline V gives CDR1 SGHTA, CDR2 FQGNSA. V shed 0 bases and J shed 5 bases, with 10 bases lying between them. CDR3 region: CASSLAGVLTEAFF. The CDR3 nucleotides are TGTGCCAGCAGCTTAGCGGGGGTGCTAACTGAAGCTTTCTTT.

This clonotype was seen a handful of times. The rearrangement joins TRBV6-5 to TRBJ1-4; D is uncertain. The CDR3 sequence is 17 residues long. V gave up 4 bases and J gave up 6 bases, with 21 bases separating them. In germline, CDR1 is MNHEY, CDR2 SVGAGI. CDR3 in amino acids: CASSSRFGGSGDEKLFF. The CDR3, as DNA: TGTGCCAGCAGTTCGAGGTTCGGCGGGTCTGGGGATGAAAAACTGTTTTTT.

This sequence joins TRBV27 and TRBJ1-1; D gene uncertain. The V end lost 4 bases, the J end lost 4 bases, and 16 bases lay between the germline ends. Germline CDR1 and CDR2: MNHEY and SMNVEV (reference sequence). The CDR3 loop spans 15 amino acids. CDR3 protein: CASSSSVAPGTEAFF. DNA for the CDR3: TGTGCCAGCAGTTCCTCCGTCGCCCCGGGCACTGAAGCTTTCTTT.

This clonotype was recorded a few times. In DNA form, the CDR3 reads TGTGCCAGCAGCAGAGCACTGACCTACAATGAGCAGTTCTTC. It codes for CASSRALTYNEQFF. The gene calls are TRBV7-2 and TRBJ2-1; D is unresolved. This CDR3 has 14 residues. The germline gives CDR1 SGHTA, CDR2 FQGNSA. V lost 5 bases to trimming and J lost 2 bases, with 10 bases between them.